The 25 T cell receptor beta chains below were found in one sample sequenced in a study of T-cell reconstitution after alpha-beta-depleted transplantation in children. Library preparation (for TCRbeta) was performed with unique molecular identifiers. TCRdb reanalysed the PCR reads using MiXCR and keeps one entry per CDR3 protein. The table has some 640,000 distinct CDR3 sequences, 16% seen once. The sequencing used PBMCs from the stem cell graft donor, collected from the stem cell graft. All receptors come from a human donor who donated a stem cell graft to a child with acute myeloid leukemia.

On this clonotype: Given a much more abundant clone one base away, this may be a read error. The V and J genes are TRBV20-1 and TRBJ2-3; possibly TRBD1 for D (5 bases). V shed 1 base and J shed 0 bases, with 14 bases lying between them. The V gene's germline CDR1 is DFQATT and CDR2 SNEGSKA (reference sequence). CDR3 length: 16 residues. The CDR3 DNA is TGCAGTGCTAGAGCCAACACAGGCCTTAGCACAGATACGCAGTATTTT. As protein: CSARANTGLSTDTQYF.

This clonotype came up a few times. The V call is TRBV30, the J call TRBJ2-7, with a possible D match to TRBD2 (6 bases). The germline V and J ends were trimmed by 0 bases and 6 bases, with 15 bases remaining between them. The germline V gene has CDR1 GTSNPN and CDR2 SVGIG (reference sequence). This CDR3 is 14 amino acids long. CDR3 protein: CAWSVLKRGGEQYF. The CDR3 bases are TGTGCCTGGAGTGTTTTGAAGAGGGGAGGCGAGCAGTACTTC.

In nucleotides, the CDR3 is TGTGCCAGCAGCTCCTCTCGGTCCAATAAAGGGTCCTACGAGCAGTACTTC. It codes for CASSSSRSNKGSYEQYF. The V and J genes are TRBV6-5 and TRBJ2-7; D is uncertain. V lost 6 bases to trimming and J lost 1 base, with 22 bases between them. The CDR3 has 17 residues. CDR1 MNHEY and CDR2 SVGAGI come from the germline V gene.

About this clonotype itself: A much larger clonotype is one base distant, so this may be a read error. The chain has TRBV20-1 and TRBJ2-1, with 9 nucleotides matching TRBD2. Germline V gene lookup returns CDR1 DFQATT and CDR2 SNEGSKA (reference sequence). Unmatched junction bases numbered 6, after V lost 3 bases and J lost 3 bases. The length of the CDR3 is 15 residues. The CDR3 bases are TGCAGTGCTAGCGCCAGGACTAGCGACTACAATGAGCAGTTCTTC. Amino acids: CSASARTSDYNEQFF.

This clonotype was recorded many times. The V and J genes are TRBV7-3 and TRBJ2-2, with a possible D match to TRBD2 (6 bases). The germline V gene has CDR1 SGHTA and CDR2 FQGTGA. V shed 8 bases and J shed 7 bases, with 14 bases lying between them. CDR3 length: 13 residues. As DNA, the CDR3 is TGTGCCAGCTCCTTCGGGAGTAACGGGGAGCTGTTTTTT. It yields the protein CASSFGSNGELFF.

This clonotype was seen at least ten times. This chain joins TRBV7-9 and TRBJ2-5, with D hard to call. The V and J ends lost 1 base and 5 bases respectively, with 8 bases between them. Germline CDR1 SEHNR, CDR2 FQNEAQ (reference sequence). The CDR3 consists of 13 residues. The CDR3 here is CASSLGTLETQYF. The CDR3 DNA reads TGTGCCAGCAGCTTAGGGACGCTCGAGACCCAGTACTTC. The variable domain in full, with the rest retrieved from reference TRBV7-9 and TRBJ2-5, is DTGVSQNPRHKITKRGQNVTFRCDPISEHNRLYWYRQTLGQGPEFLTYFQNEAQLEKSRLLSDRFSAERPKGSFSTLEIQRTEQGDSAMYLCASSLGTLETQYFGPGTRLLVL.

CDR3: CASSFGTGKQTQYF. CDR3 DNA sequence: TGTGCCAGCAGTTTTGGGACAGGGAAACAGACCCAGTACTTC. V and J are TRBV12-3 or TRBV12-4 and TRBJ2-5, with 9 nucleotides matching TRBD1. V shed 3 bases and J 6 bases; nucleotides not matched to a gene: 5. The CDR3 has 14 amino acids.

This clonotype appeared many times. The gene calls are TRBV15 and TRBJ2-5, with D perhaps being TRBD1 or TRBD2 (6 bases each). The V gene's germline CDR1 is LNHNV and CDR2 YYDKDF (reference sequence). Trimming stripped 2 bases from V and 5 bases from J, with 12 bases between. The CDR3 loop spans 14 amino acids. CDR3 in DNA: TGTGCCACCAGCAGACCCCAGGGGAGGGAGACCCAGTACTTC. Translating gives CATSRPQGRETQYF.

As for this clonotype: A much larger clone differs from this one at a single base, so this may be a read error. The chain carries TRBV12-3 or TRBV12-4 and TRBJ2-1; D is ambiguous. This CDR3 comprises 15 residues. CDR3 nucleotides: TGTGCCAGAAGTTCCCTTGAGGTCCCCTACAATGAGCAGTTCTTC. Protein sequence: CARSSLEVPYNEQFF.

The V and J genes are TRBV5-6 and TRBJ2-1; 10 bases line up with TRBD2. CDR1 is SGHDT and CDR2 is YYEEEE in the germline V gene. The CDR3 totals 16 residues. The junction had 3 bases not matched to a gene; V was cut back by 0 bases and J by 3 bases. In DNA form, the CDR3 reads TGTGCCAGCAGCTTGGCACTAGCGGGATTCTACAATGAGCAGTTCTTC. This codes for CASSLALAGFYNEQFF.

At least ten counts were recorded for this clonotype. CDR3 in DNA: TGTGCCATCAGTGAGTCGGCGACAGGGGGTTCACCCCTCCACTTT. This codes for CAISESATGGSPLHF. The chain has TRBV10-3 and TRBJ1-6; the match to TRBD1 covers 9 bases. V gave up 0 bases and J gave up 9 bases; unmatched junction bases: 3. Germline-derived CDR1 and CDR2 are ENHRY and SYGVKD. This CDR3 spans 15 amino acids.

The V gene is TRBV9, the J gene TRBJ1-1; D perhaps matches TRBD1 (5 bases). The CDR3 has 15 amino acids. Germline V gene data show CDR1 as SGDLS and CDR2 as YYNGEE. V dropped 4 bases and J dropped 1 base, with 14 bases sitting between them. The CDR3 spells CASSQIQTGNTEAFF. CDR3 nucleotides: TGTGCCAGCAGCCAAATACAAACAGGGAACACTGAAGCTTTCTTT.

V is TRBV27 and J is TRBJ2-3; perhaps TRBD2 as D (5 bases). CDR1 and CDR2 from the germline V gene are MNHEY and SMNVEV (reference sequence). Trimming shortened V by 8 bases and J by 3 bases, and 12 bases separated the two germline ends. This CDR3 spans 13 amino acids. For the CDR3, the DNA is TGTGCCAGCTCTAGGCGGAGGACAGATACGCAGTATTTT. Translating gives CASSRRRTDTQYF.

This clonotype has ten or more counts. The chain links TRBV7-6 to TRBJ2-5; 13 bases fit TRBD2. Germline V gene lookup returns CDR1 SGHVS and CDR2 FNYEAQ. V was pared by 4 bases and J by 9 bases, with 5 bases of the junction left unmatched. The CDR3 spans 14 residues. CDR3 protein: CASSSTSGGASQYF. CDR3 coding DNA: TGTGCCAGCAGCTCTACTAGCGGGGGGGCCTCCCAGTACTTC.

This clonotype showed up just a few times. CDR3 nucleotides: TGTGCCACCAGTGATCCTGAGACTCAAACCGTGGCAGATACGCAGTATTTT. The encoded protein is CATSDPETQTVADTQYF. The chain is built from TRBV24-1 and TRBJ2-3; D is undetermined. The CDR3 spans 17 residues. Looked up from germline, CDR1 is KGHDR and CDR2 is SFDVKD. V was cut by 3 bases and J by 4 bases, with 19 bases left in between.

The J gene is TRBJ1-1, the V gene TRBV7-2, with D unresolved. V was cut by 1 base and J by 4 bases, with 10 bases left in between. CDR1 SGHTA and CDR2 FQGNSA come from the germline V gene. The CDR3 is made up of 14 amino acids. In DNA form, the CDR3 reads TGTGCCAGCAGCTTAGTCCCGCGGCCCACTGAAGCTTTCTTT. This sequence encodes CASSLVPRPTEAFF.

This clonotype was counted many times. The J gene is TRBJ2-5, the V gene TRBV7-9; 9 bases map to TRBD2. The CDR3 extends over 16 amino acids. The trim removed 4 bases at V and 2 bases at J, leaving 8 bases unmatched. The V gene's germline CDR1 is SEHNR and CDR2 FQNEAQ (reference sequence). CDR3: CASSWRLAGTQETQYF. CDR3 bases: TGTGCCAGCAGCTGGCGGCTAGCGGGGACTCAAGAGACCCAGTACTTC.

This clonotype was counted a few times. The V gene is TRBV18, the J gene TRBJ1-1; possibly TRBD1 for D (5 bases). Germline V CDR1 and CDR2: KGHSH, LQKENI. Trimming pared 0 bases from V and 4 bases from J, leaving 15 bases between. The CDR3 is 16 residues long. The CDR3 region is CASSPPGREFRTEAFF. The CDR3 DNA sequence: TGTGCCAGCTCACCACCGGGCAGGGAATTTCGCACTGAAGCTTTCTTT.

This clonotype was counted at least ten times. CDR3 nucleotide sequence: TGCAGTGCTAGAGGACGACAGGGGAATGAGCAGTTCTTC. Protein product: CSARGRQGNEQFF. The rearrangement uses TRBV20-1 and TRBJ2-1, with TRBD1 matching 8 bases. Looked up from germline, CDR1 is DFQATT and CDR2 is SNEGSKA (reference sequence). With V trimmed by 1 base and J by 7 bases, 3 bases remained unmatched. This CDR3 spans 13 amino acids.

This clonotype has ten or more counts. This rearrangement joins TRBV20-1 to TRBJ2-5; D may be TRBD2 (7 bases). The V gene's germline CDR1 is DFQATT and CDR2 SNEGSKA (reference sequence). The ends were cut back, 6 bases at V and 5 bases at J, with 16 bases in the middle. The CDR3 contains 13 residues. CDR3 region: CSATEGGAETQYF. CDR3 in DNA: TGCAGTGCCACAGAAGGGGGGGCGGAGACCCAGTACTTC.

The rearrangement links TRBV15 to TRBJ1-6; TRBD1 matches at 9 bases. This CDR3 contains 15 residues. Germline V CDR1 and CDR2: LNHNV, YYDKDF (reference sequence). Losses at the gene ends were 3 bases for V and 7 bases for J; bases not matched to a gene: 4. DNA of the CDR3: TGTGCCACCAGCAGGGGGACAGGGAAAAATTCACCCCTCCACTTT. Residues: CATSRGTGKNSPLHF.

This clonotype came up a few times. The chain combines TRBV5-1 with TRBJ2-3; maybe TRBD2 (6 bases). This CDR3 contains 16 residues. The germline V and J ends were trimmed by 0 bases and 2 bases, with 13 bases remaining between them. The germline CDR1 and CDR2 sequences are SGHRS and YFSETQ. The chain's CDR3 is CASSLAIRRDTDTQYF. CDR3 sequence (DNA): TGCGCCAGCAGCTTGGCGATAAGGAGGGACACAGATACGCAGTATTTT.

The CDR3 DNA reads as TGCGCCAGCAGCTTGACAGGACAGGGAGGGAATTCACCCCTCCACTTT. Residues: CASSLTGQGGNSPLHF. This chain links TRBV5-1 with TRBJ1-6; 8 bases match TRBD1. This CDR3 is 16 amino acids long. Germline V lookup: CDR1 SGHRS, CDR2 YFSETQ. V shed 1 base and J 7 bases; nucleotides not matched to a gene: 7.

The chain combines TRBV7-2 with TRBJ1-6, with 8 nucleotides matching TRBD1. V lost 1 base, J lost 5 bases, and 7 bases stayed unmatched. This CDR3 contains 17 residues. Germline assignment: CDR1 SGHTA and CDR2 FQGNSA. CDR3 in amino acids: CASSLGAGGANNSPLHF. DNA for the CDR3: TGTGCCAGCAGCTTAGGGGCAGGGGGCGCGAATAATTCACCCCTCCACTTT.

In its sample, this clonotype was seen a few times. The chain couples TRBV20-1 to TRBJ2-5, with 12 bases matching TRBD2. The germline gives CDR1 DFQATT, CDR2 SNEGSKA (reference sequence). The V gene end was trimmed by 5 bases and the J gene end by 6 bases; junction bases not matched to a gene: 10. There are 15 residues in the CDR3. CDR3 amino acids: CSAPSGGAIDQTQYF. CDR3 sequence (DNA): TGCAGTGCTCCTAGCGGGGGGGCCATCGACCAGACCCAGTACTTC.